This is a list of T cell receptor beta chains from one sample in a study of shared clonotypes between healthy human individuals. Only in-frame clones appear in the TCRdb table, and some are missing; sequencing was by immunoSEQ multiplex PCR. The table records about 750,000 clones, about 92% of them present only once. Sequencing input: naive CD8+ T cells sorted from blood. Receptor source: a man aged 25-45 years in good health. Both conserved end residues are part of each CDR3. Clone size is given for some rows only: seen once, a few or many times, or a class if the clone is expanded.

v_call,j_call,clone_size,cdr3_aa
TRBV2,TRBJ2-1,-,CASIRRGGNEQFF
TRBV4-3,TRBJ2-5,-,CASSPGTGGRETQYF
TRBV6-5,TRBJ2-7,-,CASNDASYEQYF
TRBV9,TRBJ2-5,-,CASSPWTSGSPKTQYF
TRBV9,TRBJ2-1,-,CASSALAGGYNEQFF
TRBV5-6,TRBJ2-3,-,CASSLASGVEDTQYF
TRBV27,TRBJ1-5,-,CASSPQGQGFSQPQHF
TRBV7-2,TRBJ2-7,-,CANRGRDSRMVDEQYF
TRBV6-5,TRBJ2-7,-,CASSYSSRGMSEQYF
TRBV9,TRBJ2-1,-,CASGGTEQFF
TRBV5-6,TRBJ1-1,-,CASSFGNTEAFF
TRBV13,TRBJ2-7,-,CASSLGGTGGSSYEQYF
TRBV11-2,TRBJ2-1,-,CASSLRLADDEQFF
TRBV6-6,TRBJ2-1,-,CASSRTSGLSYNEQFF
TRBV27,TRBJ2-3,-,CASIPRASGISDTQYF
TRBV7-6,TRBJ2-2,-,CASAKPQGADTGELFF
TRBV29-1,TRBJ2-5,-,CSVEVGSQETQYF
TRBV5-1,TRBJ2-7,-,CASSLTSGSYEQYF
TRBV2,TRBJ2-5,-,CASSVPEETQYF
TRBV13,TRBJ2-1,-,CASSPPSYNEQFF
TRBV28,TRBJ2-7,-,CASSSRIPSYEQYF
TRBV11-2,TRBJ2-1,once,CASSLVSVGNEQFF
TRBV7-9,TRBJ2-1,-,CASSSWEGEGSNEQFF
TRBV4-3,TRBJ1-2,-,CASSPGQNYGYTF
TRBV18,TRBJ2-7,-,CASSPGQGSYEQYF